The clone carrying this T cell receptor (beta chain) has a handful of counts. The participants were between 18 and 89 years old and came from under 25 US areas. This record comes from a study of blood T cell repertoires in COVID-19. Original processing notes: Counts of nucleated cells, estimated from reference gene primer amplification, were obtained. The table came from immunoSEQ multiplex PCR; TCRdb's copy has only in-frame clones and leaves some out. The V and J calls and clone size were taken over from that table, and D and trimming were inferred from the DNA. The sample records a few hundred thousand clones, about 86% being singletons. Sequencing was carried out using PBMCs or T cells enriched from blood (not recorded which). The receptor was derived from a man aged 30 to 39 with acute COVID-19.

The CDR3 loop reads CASRTEVSGANVLTF. CDR3 nucleotide sequence: TGTGCCAGCAGGACGGAGGTCTCTGGGGCCAACGTCCTGACTTTC. This rearrangement joins TRBV6-4 to TRBJ2-6; D is perhaps TRBD2 (5 bases). The CDR3 has 15 residues. Germline V gene sequence: CDR1 MRHNA, CDR2 SNTAGT. Trimming left V 6 bases short and J 0 bases short, with 9 bases between.